The present T cell receptor beta chain was sequenced within a study of blood T cell repertoires in COVID-19. In the study overall: The origin of the acute and convalescent COVID-19 samples was the United States, Italy and Spain. T cells, B-cell-depleted T cells, or PBMCs provided the cDNA or gDNA that served as material.

Per the study methods: Estimation of nucleated cell counts relied on the amplification of reference gene primers. Sequenced by immunoSEQ multiplex PCR; TCRdb stores in-frame clones only, minus some. D and trimming were read from the DNA, whereas the V and J calls and clone size are those reported in that table. The table lists 130,000 to 150,000 clones, 88% of them singletons. V was pared by 0 bases and J by 3 bases, with 6 bases between. The CDR3 is 13 residues long. Germline CDR1 is SGHTA and CDR2 is FQGTGA. The clonotype was recovered from a human donor in a cohort sampled during active COVID-19. The sequenced material came from peripheral blood. This chain joins TRBV7-3 and TRBJ2-7; D gene ambiguous. The CDR3 DNA follows: TGTGCCAGCAGCTTAACCCGCAGCTACGAGCAGTACTTC. It translates to CASSLTRSYEQYF.